A selection of T cell receptor beta chains follows, all from one sample in a study of radiotherapy plus CTLA-4 blockade in lung cancer. Sequenced by immunoSEQ multiplex PCR; TCRdb stores in-frame clones only, minus some. The sample records roughly 93,000 clones, around 83% being singletons. This sample comprised peripheral blood, obtained from a patient treated with radiotherapy plus ipilimumab. These receptors originate from a human donor with non-small cell lung cancer who had a partial response to radiotherapy plus ipilimumab. Both conserved end residues are part of each CDR3. A D gene is named only where the DNA matches it firmly. The listing skips clone size in some rows; elsewhere it reads once, few, many or a size class.

D gene | J gene | V gene | clone size | CDR3 DNA | CDR3 protein
. | TRBJ1-4 | TRBV6-1 | . | TGTGCCAGCAACGGGGGGACTAATGAAAAACTGTTTTTT | CASNGGTNEKLFF
TRBD1 | TRBJ1-4 | TRBV7-2 | few | TGTGCCAGCAGCTTAACTCAGGGGGCTCGGAATGAAAAACTGTTTTTT | CASSLTQGARNEKLFF
TRBD2 | TRBJ2-7 | TRBV28 | . | TGTGCCACTCTCCCGGCGGCGGGAGGCCAACCCTACGAGCAGTACTTC | CATLPAAGGQPYEQYF
TRBD1 | TRBJ2-3 | TRBV10-2 | . | TGCGCCAGCAGTGATCCGGGACAGGGGCCAGATACGCAGTATTTT | CASSDPGQGPDTQYF
. | TRBJ1-1 | TRBV2 | . | TGTGCCAGCAGTGAGGGTGAGGGCACTGAAGCTTTCTTT | CASSEGEGTEAFF
. | TRBJ2-1 | TRBV11-3 | . | TGTGCCAGCAGCCTAGGAGGTTTAGCTCCTGAGAATGAGCAGTTCTTC | CASSLGGLAPENEQFF
. | TRBJ2-7 | TRBV29-1 | . | TGCAGCGCCCGGGGTGAGAGGGAGCAGTACTTC | CSARGEREQYF
. | TRBJ2-7 | TRBV11-3 | . | TGTGCCAGCAGCTTAGCGCGGCAGATCTACGAGCAGTACTTC | CASSLARQIYEQYF
. | TRBJ2-5 | TRBV7-3 | . | TGTGCCAGCAGCTTACAGTACCAAGAGACCCAGTACTTC | CASSLQYQETQYF
TRBD1 | TRBJ2-3 | TRBV9 | . | TGTGCCAGCTCCCCCGCACAGGGGCCAGATACGCAGTATTTT | CASSPAQGPDTQYF
TRBD2 | TRBJ2-1 | TRBV2 | . | TGTGCCAGCAGTGATCTAGCGGGAGGGCACAATGAGCAGTTCTTC | CASSDLAGGHNEQFF
. | TRBJ2-7 | TRBV7-2 | . | TGTGCCAGCAGCTTGGGGGGAAAAGGCGAGCAGTACTTC | CASSLGGKGEQYF
TRBD1 | TRBJ2-7 | TRBV11-2 | . | TGTGCCAGCAGCCCCCTAGGTTCAGGGGGCTTATACGAGCAGTACTTC | CASSPLGSGGLYEQYF
TRBD1 | TRBJ2-2 | TRBV19 | . | TGTGCCAGTACCGTCTTGACAGGGGGCTCGACCGGGGAGCTGTTTTTT | CASTVLTGGSTGELFF
. | TRBJ1-2 | TRBV4-1 | few | TGCGCCAGCAGCCAAGTATCGACAGGTGATGGCTACACCTTC | CASSQVSTGDGYTF
TRBD2 | TRBJ2-1 | TRBV28 | . | TGTGCCAGCAGGGGGACAGGCATAGCGGGAGGCTTAAATGAGCAGTTCTTC | CASRGTGIAGGLNEQFF
TRBD1 | TRBJ1-1 | TRBV7-8 | . | TGTGCCAGCAGCTTATTGGGACAGGGCCGGGGCGTGAACACTGAAGCTTTCTTT | CASSLLGQGRGVNTEAFF
. | TRBJ1-1 | TRBV28 | . | TGTGCCAGCAGTGCCGGAGGGGAGGGCGACACTGAAGCTTTCTTT | CASSAGGEGDTEAFF
. | TRBJ2-2 | TRBV7-3 | . | TGTGCCAGCAGCTCCCGGGGAGCGGAGAACACCGGGGAGCTGTTTTTT | CASSSRGAENTGELFF
. | TRBJ2-6 | TRBV5-1 | . | TGCGCCAGCAGCTTGGGAGCCCACTCTGGGGCCAACGTCCTGACTTTC | CASSLGAHSGANVLTF
. | TRBJ1-5 | TRBV6-5 | once | TGTGCCAGCAGTTACCTCAGGGGTGGCCAGCCCCAGCATTTT | CASSYLRGGQPQHF
TRBD1 | TRBJ2-5 | TRBV11-2 | . | TGTGCCAGCAGCTCACTCAGGGGGCGTCGGGAGACCCAGTACTTC | CASSSLRGRRETQYF
. | TRBJ2-1 | TRBV25-1 | . | TGTGCCAGCAGTGAATTGATCGGGGGAGATACCTACAATGAGCAGTTCTTC | CASSELIGGDTYNEQFF
TRBD1 | TRBJ2-7 | TRBV28 | once | TGTGCCAGCAGTCCCTACAGGGGAAACGAGCAGTACTTC | CASSPYRGNEQYF
. | TRBJ2-2 | TRBV11-1 | once | TGTGCCAGCACCTCGCACACCACTACCCGGGACACCGGGGAGCTGTTTTTT | CASTSHTTTRDTGELFF
. | TRBJ2-3 | TRBV14 | . | TGTGCCAGCAGCCAAGTTGGGGCTGGCGCAGATACGCAGTATTTT | CASSQVGAGADTQYF
. | TRBJ1-1 | TRBV18 | few | TGTGCCAGCTCAACGGGAATGAACACTGAAGCTTTCTTT | CASSTGMNTEAFF
TRBD2 | TRBJ2-1 | TRBV19 | . | TGTGCCAGTAGTATCCCCGGGACTAGCGTCACGGGTAAGTTCTTC | CASSIPGTSVTGKFF
. | TRBJ1-4 | TRBV6-1 | . | TGTGCCAGCACCCCCCAGGGGTGGGGTGAAAAACTGTTTTTT | CASTPQGWGEKLFF
. | TRBJ1-5 | TRBV5-5 | once | TGTGCCAGCAGCGTCGGGACTTTGCGGAGTGTCCAACCCCAGCATTTT | CASSVGTLRSVQPQHF
TRBD2 | TRBJ2-1 | TRBV9 | . | TGTGCCAGCAGCGTGCGACTAGCAGGTTACAATGAGCAGTTCTTC | CASSVRLAGYNEQFF
TRBD2 | TRBJ2-2 | TRBV5-4 | once | TGTGCCAGCAGCTTGGCGACTAGCGGGAGGAACACCGGGGAGCTGTTTTTT | CASSLATSGRNTGELFF
. | TRBJ2-2 | TRBV5-1 | . | TGCGCCAGCAGCTTAAGGAGCCGCAACACCGGGGAGCTGTTTTTT | CASSLRSRNTGELFF
TRBD2 | TRBJ2-3 | TRBV5-1 | . | TGCGCCAGCAGCGTAGGACTAGCGGGAGGGCCTTATGGCACAGATACGCAGTATTTT | CASSVGLAGGPYGTDTQYF
TRBD1 | TRBJ2-7 | TRBV5-1 | . | TGCGCCAGCAGCTTAGGGACAGGGGGGTACGAGCAGTACTTC | CASSLGTGGYEQYF
. | TRBJ1-4 | TRBV19 | . | TGTGCCAGTAGTATGAGCGATAATGAAAAACTGTTTTTT | CASSMSDNEKLFF
. | TRBJ1-1 | TRBV20-1 | . | TGCAGTGCTAGGGACAGCACTGAAGCTTTCTTT | CSARDSTEAFF
TRBD1 | TRBJ2-7 | TRBV28 | . | TGTGCCAGCCATACCCCGGGACAGGGCCCCTACGAGCAGTACTTC | CASHTPGQGPYEQYF
. | TRBJ1-1 | TRBV7-8 | . | TGTGCCAGCAGCCCGATGACAGGTCAGGGGATGAACACTGAAGCTTTCTTT | CASSPMTGQGMNTEAFF
TRBD1 | TRBJ1-4 | TRBV19 | . | TGTGCCAGTAGTACGCGGGACAGTTATGAAAAACTGTTTTTT | CASSTRDSYEKLFF
TRBD2 | TRBJ2-1 | TRBV7-2 | once | TGTGCCAGCAGCGGGGGGACTAGCGGGAGGAGGGATGAGCAGTTCTTC | CASSGGTSGRRDEQFF
. | TRBJ1-5 | TRBV19 | . | TGTGCCAGTAGTATAGCGGGGTTCAATCAGCCCCAGCATTTT | CASSIAGFNQPQHF
. | TRBJ2-2 | TRBV7-3 | . | TGTGCCAGCAGCTTAGTGAGTGCGAACACCGGGGAGCTGTTTTTT | CASSLVSANTGELFF
. | TRBJ1-3 | TRBV7-9 | . | TGTGCCAGCAGCCCCATGGCGGGCTCTGGAAACACCATATATTTT | CASSPMAGSGNTIYF
TRBD1 | TRBJ1-5 | TRBV5-3 | once | TGTGCCAGAAGTTTGACAGGGGCGATCTCTTATAGCAATCAGCCCCAGCATTTT | CARSLTGAISYSNQPQHF
. | TRBJ2-5 | TRBV30 | . | TGTGCCTGGGGACAGGGAGGGAAGACCCAGTACTTC | CAWGQGGKTQYF
TRBD1 | TRBJ1-5 | TRBV6-6 | . | TGTGCCAGCAGTACGCAGGGGGCTGGCAATCAGCCCCAGCATTTT | CASSTQGAGNQPQHF
. | TRBJ1-1 | TRBV5-4 | . | TGTGCCAGCAGCCAGACCGACTCGAACACTGAAGCTTTCTTT | CASSQTDSNTEAFF
TRBD1 | TRBJ2-3 | TRBV5-1 | once | TGCGCCAGCAGCTTGGTTGGGACAGGGGAAACAGATACGCAGTATTTT | CASSLVGTGETDTQYF
TRBD2 | TRBJ2-3 | TRBV7-2 | . | TGTGCCAGCACCGTGAGCGGGATTCTTCGCACAGATACGCAGTATTTT | CASTVSGILRTDTQYF
. | TRBJ2-3 | TRBV6-5 | . | TGTGCCAGCGGGGACACCTCGTCCCATACGCAGTATTTT | CASGDTSSHTQYF
. | TRBJ1-2 | TRBV6-6 | few | TGTGCCAGCAGTTCTACCGGGGACTATGGCTACACCTTC | CASSSTGDYGYTF
. | TRBJ1-5 | TRBV19 | . | TGTGCCAGTAGTATAGACCCGGGACACCCTTTCGGACAGCCCCAGCATTTT | CASSIDPGHPFGQPQHF
. | TRBJ2-1 | TRBV29-1 | . | TGCAGCGTCGATAGGGGTACCTACAATGAGCAGTTCTTC | CSVDRGTYNEQFF